Presented here are 9 T cell receptor beta chains from one specimen sequenced in a study of T cells in Graves' hyperthyroidism and ophthalmopathy. RNA transcripts yielded amplified TCR beta CDR3 regions. TCR CDR3 regions were first amplified by RT-PCR with HTBI primers. MiXCR, run by TCRdb on the multiplex PCR reads, gives a single entry per CDR3 protein. Altogether 300,000 to 350,000 distinct CDR3 sequences are present, roughly 18% being singletons, with the ten largest covering 49%. Sequences were obtained from blood. These receptors originate from a woman aged 45-65 years with Graves' hyperthyroidism.

The rearrangement joins TRBV10-3 to TRBJ2-7; the match to TRBD2 covers 8 bases. The CDR3 totals 14 residues. Losses at the gene ends were 2 bases for V and 6 bases for J; bases not matched to a gene: 6. Germline CDR1 and CDR2: ENHRY and SYGVKD. CDR3: CAISEGTSGGEQYF. Written as DNA, the CDR3 is TGTGCCATCAGTGAGGGGACTAGTGGAGGCGAGCAGTACTTC.

There are a few counts of this clonotype. This chain joins TRBV6-5 and TRBJ1-1; D not resolved. The CDR3 has 14 amino acids. Germline lookup yields CDR1 MNHEY and CDR2 SVGAGI. V shed 4 bases and J shed 5 bases, with 14 bases lying between them. The CDR3 loop is CASSSLSVGTEAFF. The CDR3, as DNA: TGTGCCAGCAGTTCACTCTCGGTAGGGACTGAAGCTTTCTTT.

The chain has TRBV27 and TRBJ1-2, with D perhaps TRBD1 (6 bases). Germline V gene lookup returns CDR1 MNHEY and CDR2 SMNVEV (reference sequence). The V end lost 4 bases, the J end lost 7 bases, and 16 bases lay between the germline ends. This CDR3 is built from 14 residues. The chain's CDR3 is CASSSSSGAVGYTF. The CDR3 DNA reads TGTGCCAGCAGTTCGTCATCAGGGGCGGTTGGCTACACCTTC.

This clonotype was recorded a few times. The chain links TRBV18 to TRBJ2-1; 9 nucleotides match TRBD2. Trimming removed 0 bases from V and 10 bases from J; junction bases left unmatched: 13. The CDR3 is 17 amino acids. CDR1 and CDR2 (germline): KGHSH, LQKENI. In DNA form, the CDR3 reads TGTGCCAGCTCACCACCGCCCCTAGCGGGGCGACAGAGAGAGCAGTTCTTC. Its translation: CASSPPPLAGRQREQFF. The full variable domain, its missing parts supplied by reference TRBV18 and TRBJ2-1, is NAGVMQNPRHLVRRRGQEARLRCSPMKGHSHVYWYRQLPEEGLKFMVYLQKENIIDESGMPKERFSAEFPKEGPSILRIQQVVRGDSAAYFCASSPPPLAGRQREQFFGPGTRLTVL.

The chain is built from TRBV20-1 and TRBJ2-1; TRBD2 aligns across 14 bases. The CDR3 sequence is 15 residues long. Trimming removed 4 bases from V and 8 bases from J; junction bases left unmatched: 7. CDR1 is DFQATT, CDR2 SNEGSKA, per germline (reference sequence). In DNA, the CDR3 is TGCAGTGCTATGAAAGGGACTAGCGGGAGCGATGAGCAGTTCTTC. Its protein is CSAMKGTSGSDEQFF.

This clonotype was recorded many times. J is TRBJ1-1 and V is TRBV11-2, with D unresolved. Germline CDR1 SGHAT, CDR2 FQNNGV. Trimming shortened V by 1 base and J by 6 bases, and 15 bases separated the two germline ends. This CDR3 region has 15 residues. CDR3 region: CASSLVLVGPSEAFF. The CDR3, as DNA: TGTGCCAGCAGCTTAGTCCTCGTGGGTCCGTCTGAAGCTTTCTTT.

This clonotype was counted ten times or more. The V and J genes are TRBV12-3 or TRBV12-4 and TRBJ2-3; D perhaps matches TRBD2 (6 bases). The CDR3 is 16 amino acids. Trimming pared 1 base from V and 8 bases from J, leaving 19 bases between. CDR3 amino acids: CASSLGSGSLRGTQYF. CDR3 DNA: TGTGCCAGCAGTTTAGGTAGCGGATCCCTGAGGGGTACGCAGTATTTT.

The chain recombines TRBV6-2 or TRBV6-3 with TRBJ1-1; D remains unclear. V lost 0 bases and J 0 bases, leaving 5 bases between the germline ends. CDR3 size: 14 residues. CDR1 and CDR2 (germline): MNHEY, SVGEGT. As DNA, the CDR3 is TGTGCCAGCAGTTACTCGTACCTGAACACTGAAGCTTTCTTT. Translating it yields CASSYSYLNTEAFF.

The V and J genes are TRBV5-1 and TRBJ2-7, with TRBD2 as a possible D gene (6 bases). The V gene's germline CDR1 is SGHRS and CDR2 YFSETQ. This CDR3 is 15 amino acids long. Trimming stripped 0 bases from V and 0 bases from J, with 10 bases between. The CDR3 sequence is CASSLASDYSYEQYF. The CDR3 nucleotides are TGCGCCAGCAGCTTGGCCTCGGACTACTCCTACGAGCAGTACTTC.